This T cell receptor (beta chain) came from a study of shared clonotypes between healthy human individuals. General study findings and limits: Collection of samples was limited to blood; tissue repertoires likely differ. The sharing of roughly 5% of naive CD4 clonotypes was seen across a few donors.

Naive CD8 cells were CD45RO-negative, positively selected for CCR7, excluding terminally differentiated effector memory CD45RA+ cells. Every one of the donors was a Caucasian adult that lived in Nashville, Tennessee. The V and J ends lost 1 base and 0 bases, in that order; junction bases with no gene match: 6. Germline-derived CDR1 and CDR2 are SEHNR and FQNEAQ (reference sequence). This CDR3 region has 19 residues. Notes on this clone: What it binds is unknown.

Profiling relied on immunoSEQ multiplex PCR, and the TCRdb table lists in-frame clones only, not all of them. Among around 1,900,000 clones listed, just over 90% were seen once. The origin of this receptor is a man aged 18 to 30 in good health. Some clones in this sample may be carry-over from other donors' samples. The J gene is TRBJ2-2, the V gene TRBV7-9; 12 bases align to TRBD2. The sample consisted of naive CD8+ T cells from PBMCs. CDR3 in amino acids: CASSLGRLAGDSNTGELFF. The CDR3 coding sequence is TGTGCCAGCAGCTTAGGTAGACTAGCGGGGGACTCGAACACCGGGGAGCTGTTTTTT.